A single sample gave rise to the 23 T cell receptor beta chains below, sequenced in a study of cytomegalovirus exposure and HLA in healthy donors. PCR primers comprised 60 Vbeta and 13 Jbeta primers. Method: immunoSEQ multiplex PCR; TCRdb's copy keeps in-frame clones and lacks some. This repertoire shows 180,000 or so clones, 78% found once; its top ten account for roughly 3%. Sequencing input: PBMCs. The receptor set was obtained from a female donor in good health and CMV-seronegative.

V gene TRBV6-6 combines with J gene TRBJ2-5; TRBD2 is a possible D gene (6 bases). The CDR3 is 12 amino acids. CDR1 is MNHNY, CDR2 SVGAGI, per germline (reference sequence). Trimming shortened V by 8 bases and J by 5 bases, and 12 bases separated the two germline ends. The CDR3 DNA reads as TGTGCCAGCGGGGAGGTTAGCGAGACCCAGTACTTC. It specifies CASGEVSETQYF.

This clone was counted between two and nine times. The V gene is TRBV4-3, the J gene TRBJ2-3; TRBD2 aligns across 9 bases. J lost 2 bases, V lost 5 bases, and 8 bases had no gene match. The CDR3 covers 16 residues. In germline, CDR1 is LGHNA, CDR2 YSLEER. The DNA of the CDR3 is TGCGCCAGCAGCGCTCGAGCGGGAGGAAACACAGATACGCAGTATTTT. The encoded protein is CASSARAGGNTDTQYF.

The chain is built from TRBV10-3 and TRBJ1-2; D unclear. V was cut by 3 bases and J by 4 bases, with 12 bases left in between. Germline values: CDR1 ENHRY, CDR2 SYGVKD. The CDR3 is 14 residues long. As DNA, the CDR3 is TGTGCCATCAGTGAAGGAGATTATGGCTATGGCTACACCTTC. Its protein is CAISEGDYGYGYTF.

In its sample, this clone was seen a few times. V and J are TRBV29-1 and TRBJ1-1, with D perhaps matching TRBD1 (6 bases). CDR3 length equals 15 residues. Trimming took 4 bases from V and 6 from J, leaving 21 bases between them. Germline CDR1 reads SQVTM; CDR2 reads ANQGSEA. The CDR3 DNA follows: TGCAGCGTTGGGAGGGGGGGCAGGACGGGCTCTGAAGCTTTCTTT. Residues: CSVGRGGRTGSEAFF.

V gene TRBV5-1 combines with J gene TRBJ2-7; 8 nucleotides match TRBD2. With V trimmed by 4 bases and J by 5 bases, 8 bases remained unmatched. This CDR3 is 14 amino acids long. Germline V CDR1 and CDR2: SGHRS, YFSETQ. The CDR3 region is CASSERLARNEQYF. CDR3 coding DNA: TGCGCCAGCAGCGAAAGACTAGCGAGAAACGAGCAGTACTTC.

The V and J genes are TRBV5-1 and TRBJ2-7; D is unresolved. Trimming shortened V by 0 bases and J by 3 bases, and 7 bases separated the two germline ends. This CDR3 is built from 13 residues. Per the germline V gene, CDR1 is SGHRS and CDR2 is YFSETQ. In DNA, the CDR3 is TGCGCCAGCAGCTTGGTGTCAAACTACGAGCAGTACTTC. This sequence encodes CASSLVSNYEQYF. Filled out from reference TRBV5-1 and TRBJ2-7, the complete variable domain reads KAGVTQTPRYLIKTRGQQVTLSCSPISGHRSVSWYQQTPGQGLQFLFEYFSETQRNKGNFPGRFSGRQFSNSRSEMNVSTLELGDSALYLCASSLVSNYEQYFGPGTRLTVT.

The chain carries TRBV10-3 and TRBJ1-1; D perhaps matches TRBD1 (6 bases). CDR1 is ENHRY and CDR2 is SYGVKD in the germline V gene. Trimming removed 7 bases from V and 0 bases from J, with 12 bases in between. CDR3 length: 14 residues. This chain's CDR3 is CAIKTGPLNTEAFF. In nucleotides, the CDR3 is TGTGCCATCAAAACAGGGCCTTTGAACACTGAAGCTTTCTTT.

The chain employs TRBV28 and TRBJ2-7; maybe TRBD2 (5 bases). The V gene's germline CDR1 is MDHEN and CDR2 SYDVKM. CDR3 length: 14 amino acids. The V gene lost 2 bases and the J gene lost 2 bases, with 10 bases spanning the gap. The DNA for the CDR3 is TGTGCCAGCAGTTTAACAGCGGAGACCTACGAGCAGTACTTC. Encoded protein: CASSLTAETYEQYF.

J is TRBJ1-3 and V is TRBV6-6; tentatively, D is TRBD1 (6 bases). This CDR3 is 15 amino acids long. Trimming cost V 4 bases and J 3 bases, with 13 bases left between them. Germline CDR1 MNHNY, CDR2 SVGAGI (reference sequence). The CDR3: CASSSKQGGGNTIYF. CDR3 DNA sequence: TGTGCCAGCAGTTCCAAACAAGGGGGTGGAAACACCATATATTTT.

Details on this clone: A junction boundary mismatches the germline segment, possibly from a read error. The V and J genes are TRBV2 and TRBJ2-6, with D uncertain. The CDR3 has 17 residues. Germline V CDR1 and CDR2: SNHLY, FYNNEI. The CDR3 coding sequence is TGTGCCAGCAGTGCCGGGTTCCTGCTCTCTAGGGCCAACGTCCTGACTTTC. Translating gives CASSAGFLLSRANVLTF.

The genes are TRBV2 and TRBJ1-1; D may be TRBD1 (5 bases). V was clipped by 5 bases and J by 1 base, with 11 bases between them. The CDR3 runs 14 residues. CDR1 is SNHLY and CDR2 is FYNNEI in the germline V gene. CDR3 in amino acids: CASSYPQGNTEAFF. Here the CDR3 DNA reads TGTGCCAGCAGTTATCCCCAGGGGAACACTGAAGCTTTCTTT.

The rearrangement links TRBV11-1 to TRBJ2-2, with D perhaps TRBD2 (5 bases). CDR1 is SGHAT, CDR2 FQDESV, per germline (reference sequence). The V end lost 1 base, the J end lost 6 bases, and 6 bases lay between the germline ends. The CDR3 extends over 13 amino acids. DNA for the CDR3: TGTGCCAGCAGCTTAGACGGGGCCGGGGAGCTGTTTTTT. Translation: CASSLDGAGELFF.

The V call is TRBV2, the J call TRBJ1-2; TRBD1 matches 9 bases. Losses at the gene ends were 1 base for V and 4 bases for J; bases not matched to a gene: 4. The CDR3 is made up of 15 amino acids. Germline V gives CDR1 SNHLY, CDR2 FYNNEI. The DNA for the CDR3 is TGTGCCAGCAGTGAAGTGGGACAGGGAGGCTATGGCTACACCTTC. The encoded protein is CASSEVGQGGYGYTF.

The chain carries TRBV4-1 and TRBJ2-1; 7 nucleotides line up with TRBD2. CDR1 and CDR2 (germline): MGHRA, YSYEKL. The CDR3 consists of 21 residues. The trim removed 0 bases at V and 0 bases at J, leaving 17 bases unmatched. DNA for the CDR3: TGCGCCAGCAGCCAAGATTCACCGGGGTTATCGGCGGGAGCCTCCTACAATGAGCAGTTCTTC. Residues: CASSQDSPGLSAGASYNEQFF.

V and J are TRBV6-5 and TRBJ1-2, with 7 bases that match TRBD1. Germline lookup yields CDR1 MNHEY and CDR2 SVGAGI. The CDR3 is 12 amino acids. Losses at the gene ends were 9 bases for V and 0 bases for J; bases not matched to a gene: 1. CDR3 sequence: CASQGANYGYTF. DNA of the CDR3: TGTGCCAGTCAGGGGGCTAACTATGGCTACACCTTC.

V is TRBV29-1 and J is TRBJ1-3; the match to TRBD1 covers 9 bases. Germline CDR1 SQVTM, CDR2 ANQGSEA. With 6 bases clipped from V and 7 bases from J, the junction kept 4 bases outside the gene matches. The CDR3 has 12 amino acids. DNA of the CDR3: TGCAGCGTGGGACAGGGTGGGAACACCATATATTTT. This sequence encodes CSVGQGGNTIYF.

The chain employs TRBV7-6 and TRBJ1-1; D is perhaps TRBD1 (5 bases). The CDR3 covers 13 residues. V lost 4 bases and J lost 5, with 11 bases in between. The V gene's germline CDR1 is SGHVS and CDR2 FNYEAQ. The CDR3 sequence: CASSYSRGTEAFF. As DNA, the CDR3 is TGTGCCAGCAGCTACTCAAGGGGTACTGAAGCTTTCTTT.

V gene TRBV4-3 combines with J gene TRBJ2-3, with D maybe TRBD2 (6 bases). The ends were cut back, 5 bases at V and 3 bases at J, with 12 bases in the middle. CDR3 length: 14 amino acids. The germline gives CDR1 LGHNA, CDR2 YSLEER. The CDR3 nucleotides are TGCGCCAGCAGCGAGGGAGCGGGTACAGATACGCAGTATTTT. This codes for CASSEGAGTDTQYF.

The chain employs TRBV15 and TRBJ1-4; 7 bases line up with TRBD1. The CDR3 covers 14 residues. V lost 3 bases and J lost 6; bases outside the gene matches: 4. CDR1 LNHNV and CDR2 YYDKDF come from the germline V gene (reference sequence). DNA for the CDR3: TGTGCCACCAGCAGTGCTGGGACAGATGAAAAACTGTTTTTT. Residues: CATSSAGTDEKLFF.

About this clone itself: The sample carries other DNA sequences with the same CDR3. V usage is TRBV28 and J usage is TRBJ1-1; 8 bases map to TRBD1. In germline, CDR1 is MDHEN, CDR2 SYDVKM. This CDR3 contains 14 residues. Unmatched junction bases numbered 8, after V lost 6 bases and J lost 5 bases. The CDR3 is CASSQRTGKTEAFF. CDR3 nucleotides: TGTGCCAGCAGCCAGAGGACAGGGAAAACTGAAGCTTTCTTT.

This chain uses TRBV4-1 with TRBJ2-4; TRBD1 agrees at 9 bases. Germline CDR1 MGHRA, CDR2 YSYEKL. J was trimmed by 8 bases and V by 0 bases; bases with no gene match: 5. This CDR3 is built from 15 residues. The CDR3 DNA reads as TGCGCCAGCAGCCAAGATGGGGACAGGGCGGACATTCAGTACTTC. This translates into CASSQDGDRADIQYF.

To note about this clone: In the same sample, other DNA sequences code for this CDR3. Here the CDR3 DNA reads TGTGCCAGCAGCTTAGGAAGGGGCACCAATCAGCCCCAGCATTTT. Amino acid sequence: CASSLGRGTNQPQHF. V is TRBV11-2 and J is TRBJ1-5; weak D call: TRBD1 (5 bases). V gave up 1 base and J gave up 3 bases, with 10 bases separating them. This CDR3 region has 15 residues. The V gene's germline CDR1 is SGHAT and CDR2 FQNNGV.

The chain links TRBV2 to TRBJ1-5; TRBD1 matches at 7 bases. The germline gives CDR1 SNHLY, CDR2 FYNNEI. CDR3 size: 14 residues. The J segment lost 2 bases and the V segment lost 6 bases, leaving 4 bases of the junction unmatched. The CDR3 nucleotides read TGTGCCAGCAGCCCCGGGACAGGCAATCAGCCCCAGCATTTT. This encodes CASSPGTGNQPQHF.